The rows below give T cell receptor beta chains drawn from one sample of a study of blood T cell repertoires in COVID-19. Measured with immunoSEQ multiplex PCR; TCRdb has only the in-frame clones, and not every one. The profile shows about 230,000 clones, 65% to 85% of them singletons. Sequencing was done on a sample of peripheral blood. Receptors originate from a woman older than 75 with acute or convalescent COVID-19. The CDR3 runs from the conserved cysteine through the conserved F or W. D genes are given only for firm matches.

cdr3_aa: CASSLAAGTGTDTQYF
j_call: TRBJ2-3
d_call: TRBD1
v_call: TRBV11-3

cdr3_aa: CASSELNRGVAFF
j_call: TRBJ1-1
d_call: TRBD1
v_call: TRBV10-1

cdr3_aa: CASSAPGLGLLGGMSTDTQYF
j_call: TRBJ2-3
d_call: .
v_call: TRBV5-1

cdr3_aa: CASSASTFGVGMFF
j_call: TRBJ1-4
d_call: .
v_call: TRBV18

cdr3_aa: CASSQLLEAFF
j_call: TRBJ1-1
d_call: .
v_call: TRBV6-5

cdr3_aa: CASTSRGGSQDEQYF
j_call: TRBJ2-7
d_call: TRBD2
v_call: TRBV7-9

cdr3_aa: CSVPSLLSYNEQFF
j_call: TRBJ2-1
d_call: .
v_call: TRBV29-1

cdr3_aa: CASSVLASSYNEQFF
j_call: TRBJ2-1
d_call: .
v_call: TRBV2

cdr3_aa: CASRPFNAEPNNEQFF
j_call: TRBJ2-1
d_call: .
v_call: TRBV12-2

cdr3_aa: CASSLGSGVSYEQYF
j_call: TRBJ2-7
d_call: .
v_call: TRBV7-2

cdr3_aa: CASSLYRDNSPLHF
j_call: TRBJ1-6
d_call: .
v_call: TRBV28

cdr3_aa: CATSRGWRGAITDTQYF
j_call: TRBJ2-3
d_call: TRBD2
v_call: TRBV15

cdr3_aa: CASSWDRGKGYTF
j_call: TRBJ1-2
d_call: TRBD1
v_call: TRBV5-6

cdr3_aa: CASMDSGGSYNEQFF
j_call: TRBJ2-1
d_call: TRBD2
v_call: TRBV10-2

cdr3_aa: CASSTSGTDIYGYTF
j_call: TRBJ1-2
d_call: TRBD1
v_call: TRBV18

cdr3_aa: CASTVGQGYYGYTF
j_call: TRBJ1-2
d_call: TRBD1
v_call: TRBV28

cdr3_aa: CASSLVSGGGGYTF
j_call: TRBJ1-2
d_call: .
v_call: TRBV5-6

cdr3_aa: CASSFSGTSGGAISYNEQFF
j_call: TRBJ2-1
d_call: TRBD2
v_call: TRBV27

cdr3_aa: CASRDIQGFNTEAFF
j_call: TRBJ1-1
d_call: TRBD1
v_call: TRBV2

cdr3_aa: CASSSRPNEQFF
j_call: TRBJ2-1
d_call: .
v_call: TRBV27

cdr3_aa: CASSARLAESSYNEQFF
j_call: TRBJ2-1
d_call: TRBD2
v_call: TRBV5-1

cdr3_aa: CASRETGRGDTEAFF
j_call: TRBJ1-1
d_call: .
v_call: TRBV25-1

cdr3_aa: CASSLLPSHEQYF
j_call: TRBJ2-7
d_call: .
v_call: TRBV11-2

cdr3_aa: CASLTGGYRDGYTF
j_call: TRBJ1-2
d_call: .
v_call: TRBV27

cdr3_aa: CASSPASGSYEQYF
j_call: TRBJ2-7
d_call: TRBD2
v_call: TRBV18

cdr3_aa: CATSDWGLAGRGDNEQFF
j_call: TRBJ2-1
d_call: TRBD2
v_call: TRBV24-1

cdr3_aa: CASSQDSIGGGGRADTQYF
j_call: TRBJ2-3
d_call: .
v_call: TRBV4-2

cdr3_aa: CASRSSGTEETQYF
j_call: TRBJ2-5
d_call: TRBD1
v_call: TRBV19

cdr3_aa: CASSLTKESPGGNWAFF
j_call: TRBJ1-1
d_call: TRBD1
v_call: TRBV3-1/TRBV3-2

cdr3_aa: CASSLGQGGRSPLHF
j_call: TRBJ1-6
d_call: .
v_call: TRBV5-1

cdr3_aa: CASSPLAGGPGELFF
j_call: TRBJ2-2
d_call: TRBD2
v_call: TRBV3-1/TRBV3-2

cdr3_aa: CASSLVLQGSNEQFF
j_call: TRBJ2-1
d_call: .
v_call: TRBV11-2

cdr3_aa: CASSLGGEYNTEAFF
j_call: TRBJ1-1
d_call: .
v_call: TRBV7-9

cdr3_aa: CASNRGPETQYF
j_call: TRBJ2-5
d_call: TRBD1
v_call: TRBV6-5

cdr3_aa: CASSQVQNTEAFF
j_call: TRBJ1-1
d_call: .
v_call: TRBV3-1/TRBV3-2

cdr3_aa: CASSGGTGHSPLHF
j_call: TRBJ1-6
d_call: TRBD1
v_call: TRBV2

cdr3_aa: CASSQRQGRGYEQYF
j_call: TRBJ2-7
d_call: TRBD1
v_call: TRBV27

cdr3_aa: CASSSGGGVNTEAFF
j_call: TRBJ1-1
d_call: .
v_call: TRBV19

cdr3_aa: CAWSTSLTSTNEKLFF
j_call: TRBJ1-4
d_call: .
v_call: TRBV30

cdr3_aa: CASNIDRNTGELFF
j_call: TRBJ2-2
d_call: .
v_call: TRBV6-5

cdr3_aa: CASSLPPYYGYTF
j_call: TRBJ1-2
d_call: .
v_call: TRBV7-2

cdr3_aa: CASSLYSMNTEAFF
j_call: TRBJ1-1
d_call: .
v_call: TRBV7-9

cdr3_aa: CASSQAIRGQGLYNEQFF
j_call: TRBJ2-1
d_call: TRBD1
v_call: TRBV4-2

cdr3_aa: CASSKGQGASTDTQYF
j_call: TRBJ2-3
d_call: TRBD1
v_call: TRBV7-7

cdr3_aa: CASSASGGVIYNEQFF
j_call: TRBJ2-1
d_call: TRBD2
v_call: TRBV5-5

cdr3_aa: CSVSRGAGEQFF
j_call: TRBJ2-1
d_call: .
v_call: TRBV29-1

cdr3_aa: CASSAGEPQHF
j_call: TRBJ1-5
d_call: .
v_call: TRBV6-1

cdr3_aa: CASSYSGDTRQFF
j_call: TRBJ2-1
d_call: .
v_call: TRBV6-5

cdr3_aa: CASPMGEYSNQPQHF
j_call: TRBJ1-5
d_call: .
v_call: TRBV19

cdr3_aa: CASSQPRGSGGNEQFF
j_call: TRBJ2-1
d_call: TRBD2
v_call: TRBV3-1/TRBV3-2

cdr3_aa: CASSGGVSGNTIYF
j_call: TRBJ1-3
d_call: .
v_call: TRBV9